These 19 T cell receptor beta chains originate from one sample sequenced in a study of blood T cells in healthy people across ages. A second roughly 6 to 11 cycle PCR used barcoded and J-beta primers. TCRdb reprocessed the 5' RACE reads with MiXCR, giving one entry per CDR3 protein. The table has approximately 800,000 distinct CDR3 sequences, around 62% seen once. The sequenced sample consisted of blood. The receptors shown here come from a man under 40 in good health.

The rearrangement links TRBV20-1 to TRBJ2-5; 10 nucleotides agree with TRBD2. V lost 6 bases to trimming and J lost 2 bases; unmatched junction nucleotides: 12. The CDR3 has 16 amino acids. The germline V gene has CDR1 DFQATT and CDR2 SNEGSKA (reference sequence). The CDR3, as DNA: TGCAGTGCCGTCCTTATAGCGGGGGGAGCACAAGAGACCCAGTACTTC. Translating gives CSAVLIAGGAQETQYF.

V gene TRBV11-2 combines with J gene TRBJ2-5; a possible D gene is TRBD1 (5 bases). V was shortened by 4 bases and J by 5 bases, with 17 bases between the two germline ends. Germline V gives CDR1 SGHAT, CDR2 FQNNGV. The CDR3 length is 15 residues. For the CDR3, the DNA is TGTGCCAGCAGCTCCCGGACACACCTAGGGGAGACCCAGTACTTC. This gives the protein CASSSRTHLGETQYF. Full variable domain (outside the CDR3, taken from reference TRBV11-2 and TRBJ2-5): EAGVAQSPRYKIIEKRQSVAFWCNPISGHATLYWYQQILGQGPKLLIQFQNNGVVDDSQLPKDRFSAERLKGVDSTLKIQPAKLEDSAVYLCASSSRTHLGETQYFGPGTRLLVL.

This chain connects TRBV6-6 to TRBJ2-6, with D unclear. V was cut by 7 bases and J by 6 bases, with 10 bases left in between. The CDR3 runs to 13 residues. CDR1 and CDR2 from the germline V gene are MNHNY and SVGAGI (reference sequence). The CDR3: CASTLWEANVLTF. CDR3 nucleotides: TGTGCCAGCACCCTCTGGGAGGCCAACGTCCTGACTTTC.

The chain couples TRBV2 to TRBJ2-7; 13 nucleotides match TRBD2. Looked up from germline, CDR1 is SNHLY and CDR2 is FYNNEI. This CDR3 has 14 residues. V lost 7 bases and J lost 6; bases outside the gene matches: 6. The CDR3 DNA reads as TGTGCCAGCACCCCAGGACTAGCGGGGGCCGAGCAGTACTTC. Protein: CASTPGLAGAEQYF.

V and J are TRBV9 and TRBJ2-7, with 8 bases that match TRBD1. Germline CDR1 SGDLS, CDR2 YYNGEE. Germline trimming cut 0 bases from V and 5 bases from J; bases unmatched to any gene: 10. This CDR3 is 16 amino acids long. The CDR3 loop is CASSVEGGQGHDEQYF. The CDR3 nucleotides read TGTGCCAGCAGCGTAGAAGGAGGACAGGGTCACGACGAGCAGTACTTC.

The chain links TRBV2 to TRBJ1-5, with D perhaps matching TRBD1 (5 bases). With 4 bases removed from V and 5 bases from J, the gap between germline ends came to 15 bases. CDR1 SNHLY and CDR2 FYNNEI come from the germline V gene. CDR3 length: 15 residues. In DNA form, the CDR3 reads TGTGCCAGCAGTGTAGTGGCAGGGAGGGATCAGCCCCAGCATTTT. Amino acid sequence: CASSVVAGRDQPQHF.

This clonotype was counted a few times. The rearrangement joins TRBV3-1 to TRBJ2-7; D is unresolved. Germline V gene sequence: CDR1 LGHDT, CDR2 YNNKEL (reference sequence). There are 12 residues in the CDR3. The germline V and J ends were trimmed by 2 bases and 9 bases, with 11 bases remaining between them. This chain's CDR3 is CASSQTPAPQYF. DNA of the CDR3: TGTGCCAGCAGCCAAACACCCGCACCGCAGTACTTC.

This clonotype was observed at least ten times. Relative to the germline gene, one junction end is altered; a read error may explain this. This chain uses TRBV4-3 with TRBJ2-7; 7 bases map to TRBD1. The germline V gene has CDR1 LGHNA and CDR2 YSLEER. This CDR3 spans 13 amino acids. DNA of the CDR3: TGTGCCAGCAGCCACGGGACAGCCTACGAGCAGTACTTC. This codes for CASSHGTAYEQYF.

The chain uses TRBV7-9 and TRBJ1-2; no definite D call. The germline V gene has CDR1 SEHNR and CDR2 FQNEAQ (reference sequence). V dropped 0 bases and J dropped 8 bases, with 10 bases sitting between them. The CDR3 is 13 amino acids. The CDR3 coding sequence is TGTGCCAGCAGCTTAGCTAATGACGGAGGCTACACCTTC. Translating it yields CASSLANDGGYTF. Drawing the rest from reference TRBV7-9 and TRBJ1-2, the complete variable domain is DTGVSQNPRHKITKRGQNVTFRCDPISEHNRLYWYRQTLGQGPEFLTYFQNEAQLEKSRLLSDRFSAERPKGSFSTLEIQRTEQGDSAMYLCASSLANDGGYTFGSGTRLTVV.

This clonotype was recorded once. The chain combines TRBV4-2 with TRBJ1-4; 10 nucleotides agree with TRBD1. This CDR3 is built from 16 residues. The J segment lost 10 bases and the V segment lost 3 bases, leaving 11 bases of the junction unmatched. The germline V gene encodes CDR1 LGHNA and CDR2 YNFKEQ. The CDR3 loop reads CASSHNSGQGVIKLFF. For the CDR3, the DNA is TGTGCCAGCAGCCATAATTCCGGACAGGGGGTGATAAAACTGTTTTTT.

This chain links TRBV2 with TRBJ2-7, with D possibly being TRBD2 (5 bases). CDR3 length: 15 amino acids. V lost 0 bases, J lost 2 bases, and 11 bases lay in between. Germline CDR1 SNHLY, CDR2 FYNNEI. This CDR3 is CASSEAERVPYEQYF. The CDR3, as DNA: TGTGCCAGCAGTGAAGCGGAGAGGGTCCCCTACGAGCAGTACTTC.

This clonotype was counted a few times. The rearrangement links TRBV15 to TRBJ2-6, with 10 bases that match TRBD1. The CDR3 runs to 20 residues. Per the germline V gene, CDR1 is LNHNV and CDR2 is YYDKDF (reference sequence). The V segment lost 5 bases and the J segment 2 bases; nucleotides outside the gene matches: 15. CDR3 residues: CATSGRYVTGGRTGANVLTF. CDR3 nucleotides: TGTGCCACCAGCGGCCGCTATGTGACAGGGGGCAGGACTGGGGCCAACGTCCTGACTTTC.

The chain carries TRBV4-3 and TRBJ2-7, with TRBD2 matching 13 bases. This CDR3 has 15 amino acids. The germline CDR1 and CDR2 sequences are LGHNA and YSLEER. The J segment lost 7 bases and the V segment lost 1 base, leaving 4 bases of the junction unmatched. The chain's CDR3 is CASSQAGLAGSEQYF. CDR3 bases: TGCGCCAGCAGCCAAGCGGGACTAGCGGGGAGTGAGCAGTACTTC.

This clonotype was detected once. This chain uses TRBV18 with TRBJ1-1, with no clear D. The germline CDR1 and CDR2 sequences are KGHSH and LQKENI. V was pared by 3 bases and J by 5 bases, with 19 bases between. The CDR3 is 16 residues long. The CDR3 loop is CASSPPGISIGTEAFF. CDR3 nucleotide sequence: TGTGCCAGCTCACCCCCGGGTATTTCAATAGGTACTGAAGCTTTCTTT.

This clonotype was detected only a few times. V and J are TRBV4-1 and TRBJ2-3, with D unresolved. Trimming removed 7 bases from V and 5 bases from J, with 13 bases in between. The CDR3 spans 13 residues. CDR1 is MGHRA, CDR2 YSYEKL, per germline. The chain's CDR3 is CASTTTGLDTQYF. For the CDR3, the DNA is TGCGCCAGCACTACTACCGGTTTAGATACGCAGTATTTT.

The J gene is TRBJ2-4, the V gene TRBV6-1; 7 bases map to TRBD1. V trimming: 2 bases; J trimming: 4 bases; junction bases outside the gene matches: 5. Looked up from germline, CDR1 is MNHNS and CDR2 is SASEGT. This CDR3 is built from 15 residues. The CDR3 region is CASSEHRGQKNIQYF. In DNA, the CDR3 is TGTGCCAGCAGTGAACACAGGGGACAAAAAAACATTCAGTACTTC.

Concerning this clonotype itself: This likely comes from a read error, as the CDR3 has no conserved phenylalanine or tryptophan at its end. This rearrangement joins TRBV20-1 to TRBJ2-7, with a tentative D call TRBD1 (6 bases). The V end was cut by 0 bases, the J end by 3 bases, with 9 bases between. The CDR3 has 13 residues. Germline CDR1 is DFQATT and CDR2 is SNEGSKA (reference sequence). The CDR3 sequence: CSARDLQGYEQYY. Here the CDR3 DNA reads TGCAGTGCTAGAGACCTACAGGGCTACGAGCAGTACTAC.

The chain couples TRBV6-5 to TRBJ2-5; 7 bases line up with TRBD1. The CDR3 runs 14 residues. The V gene's germline CDR1 is MNHEY and CDR2 SVGAGI. Germline trimming cut 8 bases from V and 4 bases from J; bases unmatched to any gene: 10. CDR3 sequence (DNA): TGTGCCAGCCTGGGCCGACAGGGAGTAGAGACCCAGTACTTC. Residues: CASLGRQGVETQYF.

The rearrangement uses TRBV3-1 and TRBJ2-1, with D maybe TRBD2 (6 bases). V was pared by 8 bases and J by 13 bases, with 18 bases between. The CDR3 loop spans 12 amino acids. Looked up from germline, CDR1 is LGHDT and CDR2 is YNNKEL (reference sequence). The DNA of the CDR3 is TGTGCCAGCTGTCAATCGGGAGAGACCCAGTTCTTC. It encodes CASCQSGETQFF.